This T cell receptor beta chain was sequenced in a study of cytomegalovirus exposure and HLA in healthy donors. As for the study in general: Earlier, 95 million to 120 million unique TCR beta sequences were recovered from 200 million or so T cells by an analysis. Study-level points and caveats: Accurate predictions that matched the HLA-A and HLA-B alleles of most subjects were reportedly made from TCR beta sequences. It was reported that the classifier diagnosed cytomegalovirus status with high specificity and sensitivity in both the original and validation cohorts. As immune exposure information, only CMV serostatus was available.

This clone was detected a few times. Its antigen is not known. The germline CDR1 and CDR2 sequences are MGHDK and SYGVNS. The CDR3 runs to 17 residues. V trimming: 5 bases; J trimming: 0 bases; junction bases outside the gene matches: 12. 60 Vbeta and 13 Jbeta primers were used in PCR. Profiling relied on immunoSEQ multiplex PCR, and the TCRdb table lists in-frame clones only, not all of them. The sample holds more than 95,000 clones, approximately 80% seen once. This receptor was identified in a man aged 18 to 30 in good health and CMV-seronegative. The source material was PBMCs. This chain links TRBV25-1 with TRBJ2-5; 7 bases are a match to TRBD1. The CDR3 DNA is TGTGCCAGCAGTCGACGTGAACAGGGGTTGTACCAAGAGACCCAGTACTTC. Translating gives CASSRREQGLYQETQYF.